This TCR beta chain was documented in a study of CD8+ T cells in alopecia areata. The V gene's germline CDR1 is ENHRY and CDR2 SYGVKD. The CDR3 totals 18 residues. Trimming removed 2 bases from V and 3 bases from J, with 20 bases in between. Investigators isolated RNA and reverse transcribed it into cDNA to act as the sequencing template. Method: immunoSEQ multiplex PCR; TCRdb's copy keeps in-frame clones and lacks some. The table records about 170,000 clones, 67% of them present only once. Researchers took lesional scalp punch biopsies and peripheral blood from people who were alopecia areata patients.

Sample: CD8+ T cells sorted from blood, taken at week 0. The clonotype originates from a human donor with alopecia areata. The rearrangement uses TRBV10-3 and TRBJ1-5; D is possibly TRBD1 (5 bases). CDR3 coding DNA: TGTGCCATCAGTGAGCTTGCAGGGCGGGAGGGGCCCAATCAGCCCCAGCATTTT. Its protein is CAISELAGREGPNQPQHF.